Following are 32 T cell receptor beta chains from one sample sequenced in a study of response to subunit inactivated influenza vaccine. TCRdb passed the RT-PCR reads through MiXCR, listing each CDR3 protein once. The sample includes 860,000 or so distinct CDR3 sequences, roughly 20% of them seen just once. The sequencing here drew on PBMCs from blood, taken less than 6 days after vaccination. These receptor sequences come from a man aged 50 or older who received an inactivated influenza vaccine.

The chain recombines TRBV25-1 with TRBJ2-7; D remains unclear. V was shortened by 3 bases and J by 3 bases, with 12 bases between the two germline ends. The CDR3 extends over 14 amino acids. The germline CDR1 and CDR2 sequences are MGHDK and SYGVNS. The CDR3 DNA reads as TGTGCCAGCAGTGATACCCTAGTCAACTACGAGCAGTACTTC. Translated, it gives CASSDTLVNYEQYF.

This clonotype appeared a few times. J is TRBJ2-4 and V is TRBV28; 10 positions agree with TRBD1. The germline gives CDR1 MDHEN, CDR2 SYDVKM. The CDR3 runs to 18 residues. J gave up 8 bases and V 1 base, and 14 bases lay outside the gene matches. The CDR3 reads CASSLFQIRDRGSYIQYF. The CDR3 region has the DNA TGTGCCAGCAGTTTATTTCAGATCCGGGACAGGGGATCTTACATTCAGTACTTC.

This clonotype appeared many times. This chain links TRBV20-1 with TRBJ2-4, with 7 bases matching TRBD2. The V and J ends lost 1 base and 0 bases, in that order; junction bases with no gene match: 12. This CDR3 spans 18 amino acids. Per the germline V gene, CDR1 is DFQATT and CDR2 is SNEGSKA (reference sequence). CDR3 bases: TGCAGTGCTAGAGCAACGACGGGGGGTATCGGAGCCAAAAACATTCAGTACTTC. Its translation: CSARATTGGIGAKNIQYF.

This clonotype came up many times. V gene TRBV7-9 combines with J gene TRBJ2-7; 7 bases agree with TRBD1. The J segment lost 5 bases and the V segment lost 1 base, leaving 8 bases of the junction unmatched. The CDR3 has 15 amino acids. In germline, CDR1 is SEHNR, CDR2 FQNEAQ (reference sequence). CDR3 in amino acids: CASSLVLQGVDEQYF. The DNA for the CDR3 is TGTGCCAGCAGCTTAGTCCTGCAGGGGGTAGACGAGCAGTACTTC.

This clonotype has only a few counts. This CDR3 is CATSRAKNTGELFF. Here the CDR3 DNA reads TGTGCCACCAGCAGAGCAAAGAACACCGGGGAGCTGTTTTTT. This chain links TRBV15 with TRBJ2-2; D remains ambiguous. This CDR3 comprises 14 residues. Trimming cost V 1 base and J 1 base, with 4 bases left between them. Germline V lookup: CDR1 LNHNV, CDR2 YYDKDF (reference sequence).

J is TRBJ2-3 and V is TRBV28; a weak D match, TRBD2 (6 bases). The CDR3 runs 15 residues. In germline, CDR1 is MDHEN, CDR2 SYDVKM. The V end lost 5 bases, the J end lost 3 bases, and 15 bases lay between the germline ends. CDR3 DNA: TGTGCCAGCAGTCTTTATAGCGGTAATACAGATACGCAGTATTTT. The encoded protein is CASSLYSGNTDTQYF.

The chain couples TRBV10-3 to TRBJ1-4; perhaps TRBD1 as D (5 bases). Germline V gene sequence: CDR1 ENHRY, CDR2 SYGVKD. V gave up 11 bases and J gave up 7 bases, with 17 bases separating them. The CDR3 spans 13 residues. The chain's CDR3 is CAAGKGFREKLFF. CDR3 in DNA: TGTGCCGCCGGAAAGGGGTTTCGTGAAAAACTGTTTTTT.

This clonotype came up many times. The rearrangement uses TRBV20-1 and TRBJ2-4; D gene ambiguous. This CDR3 comprises 14 residues. Trimming took 3 bases from V and 0 from J, leaving 9 bases between them. The V gene's germline CDR1 is DFQATT and CDR2 SNEGSKA (reference sequence). The CDR3 loop reads CSASRALAKNIQYF. The CDR3 DNA is TGCAGTGCTAGTAGGGCGTTAGCCAAAAACATTCAGTACTTC.

The gene calls are TRBV2 and TRBJ2-5; tentatively, D is TRBD2 (5 bases). Per germline, CDR1 SNHLY and CDR2 FYNNEI. V was clipped by 6 bases and J by 3 bases, with 14 bases between them. This CDR3 region has 14 residues. CDR3 loop: CASSPHGAEETQYF. The DNA of the CDR3 is TGTGCCAGCAGCCCCCACGGAGCGGAAGAGACCCAGTACTTC.

The chain uses TRBV10-3 and TRBJ2-5; 8 bases match TRBD2. Looked up from germline, CDR1 is ENHRY and CDR2 is SYGVKD. Unmatched junction bases numbered 4, after V lost 2 bases and J lost 5 bases. There are 14 residues in the CDR3. The CDR3 is CAISEGTSLETQYF. DNA of the CDR3: TGTGCCATCAGTGAGGGGACTAGTTTGGAGACCCAGTACTTC.

This clonotype occurred a few times. The chain combines TRBV29-1 with TRBJ2-7, with D perhaps TRBD2 (6 bases). CDR1 is SQVTM, CDR2 ANQGSEA, per germline. This CDR3 spans 13 amino acids. Trimming pared 4 bases from V and 4 bases from J, leaving 14 bases between. The chain's CDR3 is CSVGGTPRYEQYF. The CDR3 DNA sequence: TGCAGCGTTGGCGGGACTCCTAGATACGAGCAGTACTTC.

This clonotype was picked up a small number of times. This chain connects TRBV27 to TRBJ2-7; 10 bases match TRBD1. Trimming cost V 6 bases and J 4 bases; bases outside gene matches: 9. Germline loops: CDR1 MNHEY, CDR2 SMNVEV (reference sequence). The length of the CDR3 is 15 residues. CDR3 amino acids: CASSLDRGLLYEQYF. CDR3 sequence (DNA): TGTGCCAGCAGCCTTGACAGGGGGCTCTTATACGAGCAGTACTTC.

The chain links TRBV5-6 to TRBJ2-3, with D perhaps matching TRBD1 or TRBD2 (5 bases each). V lost 4 bases and J 1 base, leaving 22 bases between the germline ends. The CDR3 has 18 residues. CDR1 is SGHDT and CDR2 is YYEEEE in the germline V gene. For the CDR3, the DNA is TGTGCCAGCAGCATGGGACCCCCGGGGACCGGGCGCACAGATACGCAGTATTTT. This translates into CASSMGPPGTGRTDTQYF. Looking up the rest from reference TRBV5-6 and TRBJ2-3 gives the full variable domain: DAGVTQSPTHLIKTRGQQVTLRCSPKSGHDTVSWYQQALGQGPQFIFQYYEEEERQRGNFPDRFSGHQFPNYSSELNVNALLLGDSALYLCASSMGPPGTGRTDTQYFGPGTRLTVL.

The CDR3 loop is CASSPDRGRANPQQYF. CDR3 nucleotide sequence: TGTGCCAGCAGCCCGGACAGGGGAAGAGCCAACCCCCAGCAGTATTTT. The chain carries TRBV7-9 and TRBJ2-3, with 9 nucleotides matching TRBD1. Germline loops: CDR1 SEHNR, CDR2 FQNEAQ (reference sequence). This CDR3 comprises 16 residues. The J segment lost 11 bases and the V segment lost 5 bases, leaving 17 bases of the junction unmatched.

The sample holds a few counts of this clonotype. The chain carries TRBV27 and TRBJ2-5, with D unresolved. The CDR3 contains 13 residues. V gave up 4 bases and J gave up 5 bases, with 11 bases separating them. The germline gives CDR1 MNHEY, CDR2 SMNVEV (reference sequence). The CDR3 DNA follows: TGTGCCAGCAGTTCAGTTCACTGGGAGACCCAGTACTTC. Amino acids: CASSSVHWETQYF.

This clonotype has more than one count but fewer than ten. The V and J genes are TRBV5-5 and TRBJ2-7; tentatively, D is TRBD1 or TRBD2 (5 bases each). The CDR3 extends over 14 amino acids. Between the trimmed V and J ends, which lost 2 bases and 3 bases, there was a span of 12 bases. CDR1 and CDR2 from the germline V gene are SGHKS and YYEKEE (reference sequence). In nucleotides, the CDR3 is TGTGCCAGCAGCTTCCTGATGGGGGACTACGAGCAGTACTTC. Residues: CASSFLMGDYEQYF.

This chain uses TRBV10-3 with TRBJ2-7, with 9 positions matching TRBD1. The CDR3 is 15 residues long. Germline lookup yields CDR1 ENHRY and CDR2 SYGVKD. Trimming removed 4 bases from V and 6 bases from J; junction bases left unmatched: 10. CDR3 in amino acids: CAISGPGQGGPEQYF. The CDR3 DNA is TGTGCCATCAGTGGCCCGGGACAGGGAGGACCCGAGCAGTACTTC.

The chain employs TRBV20-1 and TRBJ2-1; no reliable D call. Germline V gene lookup returns CDR1 DFQATT and CDR2 SNEGSKA (reference sequence). The V end lost 8 bases, the J end lost 5 bases, and 19 bases lay between the germline ends. The CDR3 sequence is 14 residues long. In nucleotides, the CDR3 is TGCAGTACCCTATCTTGGAAGTTCGACAATGAGCAGTTCTTC. Translation: CSTLSWKFDNEQFF.

The chain recombines TRBV6-1 with TRBJ2-7; tentatively, D is TRBD2 (7 bases). This CDR3 is built from 15 residues. Trimming shortened V by 3 bases and J by 5 bases, and 17 bases separated the two germline ends. Germline V gene data show CDR1 as MNHNS and CDR2 as SASEGT. The CDR3 protein is CASSEPTGRVDEQYF. CDR3 DNA: TGTGCCAGCAGTGAGCCCACAGGGAGGGTCGACGAGCAGTACTTC.

The sample holds one count of this clonotype. V and J are TRBV20-1 and TRBJ2-3, with TRBD2 identical over 9 bases. The CDR3 has 17 residues. V lost 7 bases, J lost 6 bases, and 20 bases stayed unmatched. Germline assignment: CDR1 DFQATT and CDR2 SNEGSKA (reference sequence). CDR3 coding DNA: TGCAGTGTTCCGGACCCCGCGGTGGGACTAGCATCTGATACGCAGTATTTT. It encodes CSVPDPAVGLASDTQYF.

This clonotype was counted a few times. V gene TRBV7-2 combines with J gene TRBJ1-5, with TRBD1 matching 9 bases. Trimming took 4 bases from V and 2 from J; bases not matched to a gene: 6. The CDR3 runs 16 residues. Germline CDR1 reads SGHTA; CDR2 reads FQGNSA. The CDR3 region has the DNA TGTGCCAGCAGCTCCAACAGGGGGCGCGGCAATCAGCCCCAGCATTTT. It yields the protein CASSSNRGRGNQPQHF.

The sample holds a few counts of this clonotype. This sequence joins TRBV4-3 and TRBJ2-3; 10 nucleotides line up with TRBD2. CDR3 length equals 17 residues. With V trimmed by 4 bases and J by 5 bases, 12 bases remained unmatched. Germline loops: CDR1 LGHNA, CDR2 YSLEER. The CDR3 DNA reads TGCGCCAGCAGCCTCGGGGTAGCGGGGGGCCAGTTAGATACGCAGTATTTT. This gives the protein CASSLGVAGGQLDTQYF.

The rearrangement uses TRBV13 and TRBJ2-5; D is possibly TRBD2 (6 bases). Deletions cut 5 bases from V and 5 bases from J, with 12 bases between. The CDR3 has 13 residues. CDR1 is PRHDT, CDR2 FYEKMQ, per germline (reference sequence). The CDR3 sequence is CASSEGRSETQYF. CDR3 DNA sequence: TGTGCCAGCAGCGAGGGGAGGTCGGAGACCCAGTACTTC.

The chain couples TRBV20-1 to TRBJ2-1; TRBD2 matches 11 bases. CDR3 size: 16 residues. V dropped 5 bases and J dropped 4; count of bases not matched to a gene: 10. CDR1 and CDR2 (germline): DFQATT, SNEGSKA (reference sequence). CDR3 residues: CSAAPLAGATYNEQFF. CDR3 DNA sequence: TGCAGTGCTGCCCCACTAGCGGGGGCCACTTACAATGAGCAGTTCTTC.

This clonotype was picked up a small number of times. The chain has TRBV20-1 and TRBJ2-1; 9 bases agree with TRBD2. Germline V gene lookup returns CDR1 DFQATT and CDR2 SNEGSKA (reference sequence). The CDR3 sequence is 13 residues long. The V gene end was trimmed by 4 bases and the J gene end by 7 bases; junction bases not matched to a gene: 5. The CDR3 DNA sequence: TGCAGTGCTATTACGGGACTAGCTAATGAGCAGTTCTTC. As protein: CSAITGLANEQFF.

This rearrangement joins TRBV20-1 to TRBJ1-4, with D possibly matching TRBD1 (5 bases). Germline V CDR1 and CDR2: DFQATT, SNEGSKA (reference sequence). V lost 6 bases to trimming and J lost 4 bases, with 24 bases between them. The CDR3 extends over 17 amino acids. This CDR3 is CSARPGGSPRGNEKLFF. CDR3 nucleotide sequence: TGCAGTGCAAGACCGGGAGGCAGTCCGAGGGGTAATGAAAAACTGTTTTTT.

This clonotype was observed a handful of times. The J gene is TRBJ2-1, the V gene TRBV6-2 or TRBV6-3; D remains unclear. Trimming cost V 2 bases and J 0 bases, with 8 bases left between them. Looked up from germline, CDR1 is MNHEY and CDR2 is SVGEGT. This CDR3 region has 15 residues. The CDR3 sequence is CASSYKGNSYNEQFF. CDR3 sequence (DNA): TGTGCCAGCAGTTACAAAGGGAACTCCTACAATGAGCAGTTCTTC.

The sample holds many counts of this clonotype. The rearrangement uses TRBV20-1 and TRBJ2-7; the match to TRBD1 covers 7 bases. The CDR3 is made up of 15 amino acids. CDR1 and CDR2 (germline): DFQATT, SNEGSKA (reference sequence). V dropped 6 bases and J dropped 0; count of bases not matched to a gene: 11. The CDR3 is CSAITLQGRSYEQYF. The DNA of the CDR3 is TGCAGTGCAATCACTTTACAGGGGCGCTCCTACGAGCAGTACTTC.

This CDR3 is CASSLPTGSDNEKLFF. CDR3 coding DNA: TGTGCCAGCAGCTTACCCACAGGGTCCGATAATGAAAAACTGTTTTTT. The rearrangement joins TRBV7-9 to TRBJ1-4; a possible D gene is TRBD1 (6 bases). Germline lookup yields CDR1 SEHNR and CDR2 FQNEAQ (reference sequence). Deletions cut 2 bases from V and 4 bases from J, with 14 bases between. This CDR3 contains 16 residues.

This chain links TRBV29-1 with TRBJ2-7; D may correspond to TRBD1 or TRBD2 (5 bases each). Trimming shortened V by 3 bases and J by 4 bases, and 16 bases separated the two germline ends. Germline assignment: CDR1 SQVTM and CDR2 ANQGSEA. This CDR3 is built from 14 residues. The CDR3 is CSVESVGETYEQYF. The CDR3 DNA reads TGCAGCGTTGAGTCTGTGGGGGAGACTTACGAGCAGTACTTC.

The chain uses TRBV6-5 and TRBJ1-1, with 7 bases fitting TRBD1. The CDR3 runs to 14 residues. Germline loops: CDR1 MNHEY, CDR2 SVGAGI. Losses at the gene ends were 4 bases for V and 3 bases for J; bases not matched to a gene: 5. The CDR3 region has the DNA TGTGCCAGCAGTTCACAGGGGATCCACACTGAAGCTTTCTTT. It yields the protein CASSSQGIHTEAFF.

This clonotype was picked up a small number of times. The CDR3 nucleotides are TGTGCCACCCAACGGCAGGCAGAGCTCGACGGTGAAGCTTTCTTT. It codes for CATQRQAELDGEAFF. V usage is TRBV4-2 and J usage is TRBJ1-1; D gene uncertain. The CDR3 is made up of 15 amino acids. Germline assignment: CDR1 LGHNA and CDR2 YNFKEQ. V was pared by 10 bases and J by 7 bases, with 25 bases between.